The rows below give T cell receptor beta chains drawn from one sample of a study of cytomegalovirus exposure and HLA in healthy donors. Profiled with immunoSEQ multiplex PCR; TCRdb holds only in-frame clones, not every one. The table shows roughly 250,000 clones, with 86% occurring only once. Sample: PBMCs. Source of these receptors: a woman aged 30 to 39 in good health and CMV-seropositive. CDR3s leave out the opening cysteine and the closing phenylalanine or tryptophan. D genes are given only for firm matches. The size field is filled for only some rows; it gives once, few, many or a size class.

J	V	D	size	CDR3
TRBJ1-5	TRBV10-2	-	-	ASSTTGERNQPQH
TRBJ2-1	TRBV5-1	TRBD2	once	ASTVGAGGNNEQF
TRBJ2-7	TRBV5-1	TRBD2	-	ASSELAGGPQY
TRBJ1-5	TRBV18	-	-	ASSGSGGEDQPQH
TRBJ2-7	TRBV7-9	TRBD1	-	ASSLGQGREQY
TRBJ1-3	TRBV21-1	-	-	ATYPGGAWNTIY
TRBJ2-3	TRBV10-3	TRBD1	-	AIRGPGQGSRDTQY
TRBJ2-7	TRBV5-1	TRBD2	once	ASSSVLAGGDEQY
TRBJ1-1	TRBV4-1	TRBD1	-	ASSQGGQGAHTEAF
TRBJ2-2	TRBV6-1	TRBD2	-	ASSEAEREYTGELF
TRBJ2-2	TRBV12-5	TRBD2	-	ASGRGLAGAGTGELF
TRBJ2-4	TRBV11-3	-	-	ASSPGQLAKNIQY
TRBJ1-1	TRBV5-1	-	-	ASTPGAMNTEAF
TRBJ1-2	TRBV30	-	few	AWSFGEASYGYT
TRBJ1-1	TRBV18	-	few	ASSTGSEASIAF
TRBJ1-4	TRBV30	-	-	AWSRSRSRTNEKLF
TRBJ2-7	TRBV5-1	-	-	ASSRDLNEQY
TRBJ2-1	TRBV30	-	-	AWSVGGYNEQF
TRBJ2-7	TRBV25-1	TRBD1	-	ASSESRTGDSYEQY
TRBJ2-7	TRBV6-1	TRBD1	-	ASNRGTYEQY
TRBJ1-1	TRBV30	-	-	AWSHGGGEAF
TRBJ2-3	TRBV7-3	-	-	ASSFDRTSATQY
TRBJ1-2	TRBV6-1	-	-	ASSEARQNYGYT
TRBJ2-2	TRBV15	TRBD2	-	ATSRGLMRTSGSSTGELF
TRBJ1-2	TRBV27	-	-	ASSLFNRPVAGPQGSYGYT
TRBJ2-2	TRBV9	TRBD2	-	ASSQGLAGATGELF
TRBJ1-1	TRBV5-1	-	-	ASSLGQSTMNTEAF
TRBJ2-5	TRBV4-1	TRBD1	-	ASSYPGQKETQY